The subject of this entry is one T cell receptor (beta chain). Its specificity is not known. This entry comes from a study of cytomegalovirus exposure and HLA in healthy donors. Study conclusions and caveats: Despite most TCR sequences being rare, some public TCRs occurred in many donors. Reportedly, HLA-A and HLA-B alleles of most subjects were accurately predicted from TCR beta. CMV serostatus stood as the only immune exposure information on hand. In a later analysis, at a false discovery rate of 0.05, 16,951 TCR beta sequences were associated with HLA alleles.

Researchers ran the PCR with 60 Vbeta and 13 Jbeta primers. Only in-frame clones appear in the TCRdb table, and some are missing; sequencing was by immunoSEQ multiplex PCR. The sample consists of about 160,000 clones, roughly three quarters of them appearing once. V was trimmed by 1 base and J by 1 base, leaving 11 bases between them. The CDR3 is made up of 15 amino acids. Germline V gene data show CDR1 as MGHRA and CDR2 as YSYEKL. Sequencing was carried out using PBMCs. The sequence was collected from a male donor in good health and CMV-seropositive. The gene calls are TRBV4-1 and TRBJ2-7; D remains ambiguous. In nucleotides, the CDR3 is TGCGCCAGCAGCCAAGCTCTAGGTCCGTCCTACGAGCAGTACTTC. Protein product: CASSQALGPSYEQYF.